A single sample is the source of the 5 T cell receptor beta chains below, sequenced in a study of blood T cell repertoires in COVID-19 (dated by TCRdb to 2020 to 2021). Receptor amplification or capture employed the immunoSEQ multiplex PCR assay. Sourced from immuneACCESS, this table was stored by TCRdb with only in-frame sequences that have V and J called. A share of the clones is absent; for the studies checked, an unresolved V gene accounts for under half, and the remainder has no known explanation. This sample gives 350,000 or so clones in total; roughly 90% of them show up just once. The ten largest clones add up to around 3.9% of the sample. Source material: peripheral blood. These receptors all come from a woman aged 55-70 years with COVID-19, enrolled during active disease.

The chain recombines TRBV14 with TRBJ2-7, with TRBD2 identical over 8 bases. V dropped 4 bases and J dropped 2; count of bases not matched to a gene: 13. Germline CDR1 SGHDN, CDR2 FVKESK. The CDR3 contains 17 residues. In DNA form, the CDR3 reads TGTGCCAGCAGCCTCAGGCGACGAGCGGGGGAACCCTACGAGCAGTACTTC. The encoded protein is CASSLRRRAGEPYEQYF.

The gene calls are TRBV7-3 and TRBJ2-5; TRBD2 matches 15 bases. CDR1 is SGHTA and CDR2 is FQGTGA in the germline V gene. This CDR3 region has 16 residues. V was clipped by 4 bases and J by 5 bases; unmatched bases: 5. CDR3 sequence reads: CASSSRTSGGAETQYF. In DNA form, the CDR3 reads TGTGCCAGCAGCTCCAGGACTAGCGGGGGGGCCGAGACCCAGTACTTC.

For the CDR3, the DNA is TGTGCCAGTAGGGACAGGGCCGGTGGCAATCAGCCCCAGCATTTT. Translating gives CASRDRAGGNQPQHF. The chain joins TRBV19 to TRBJ1-5; TRBD1 matches 8 bases. The V gene's germline CDR1 is LNHDA and CDR2 SQIVND (reference sequence). Losses at the gene ends were 6 bases for V and 2 bases for J; bases not matched to a gene: 6. The length of the CDR3 is 15 residues.

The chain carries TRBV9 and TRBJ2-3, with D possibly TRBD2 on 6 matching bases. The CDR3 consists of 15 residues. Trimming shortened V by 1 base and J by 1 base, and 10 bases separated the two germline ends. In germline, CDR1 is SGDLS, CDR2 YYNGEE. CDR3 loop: CASSVRGDGTDTQYF. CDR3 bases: TGTGCCAGCAGCGTACGCGGGGACGGCACAGATACGCAGTATTTT.

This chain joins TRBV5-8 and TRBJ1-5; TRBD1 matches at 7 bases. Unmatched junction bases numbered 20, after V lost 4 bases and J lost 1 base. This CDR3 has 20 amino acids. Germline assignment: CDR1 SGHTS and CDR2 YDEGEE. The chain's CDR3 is CASSPWELTGAGVSNQPQHF. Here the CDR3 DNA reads TGTGCCAGCAGCCCTTGGGAACTTACAGGGGCGGGTGTGAGCAATCAGCCCCAGCATTTT. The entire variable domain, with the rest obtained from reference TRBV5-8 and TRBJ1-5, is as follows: EAGVTQSPTHLIKTRGQQATLRCSPISGHTSVYWYQQALGLGLQFLLWYDEGEERNRGNFPPRFSGRQFPNYSSELNVNALELEDSALYLCASSPWELTGAGVSNQPQHFGDGTRLSIL.